This T cell receptor beta chain was obtained from a study of regulatory T cells in long-lasting Graves disease. Per germline, CDR1 SQVTM and CDR2 ANQGSEA. The CDR3 is 15 amino acids. The ends lost 2 bases at V and 0 bases at J; junction bases unmatched: 5. This clonotype is a singleton in its sample. Time point noted: persistent/refractory GD, antithyroid drugs over 5 years with positive TRAb. RNA extracted from PBMCs served as the sequencing template. Through Arm-PCR of CDR3 regions and iRepertoire HTBI primers, TCR beta libraries were built. TCRdb reprocessed the multiplex PCR reads via MiXCR and lists one record per CDR3 protein. Among about 420,000 distinct CDR3 sequences listed, about a quarter were seen once.

This TCR was recovered from a female donor with Graves disease. The chain uses TRBV29-1 and TRBJ2-5; 8 positions match TRBD2. The sample in question was peripheral blood mononuclear cells (PBMCs), obtained when the disease was refractory, from a patient treated with antithyroid drugs. Here the CDR3 DNA reads TGCAGCGTTGAACCAGTTAGCGGGAACCAAGAGACCCAGTACTTC. Protein sequence: CSVEPVSGNQETQYF.